A selection of T cell receptor beta chains follows, all from one sample in a study of T-cell memory formation after mild COVID-19. TCRdb re-called the 5' RACE reads with MiXCR, one entry per CDR3 protein. Here the sample spans roughly 300,000 distinct CDR3 sequences, approximately 8.4% being singletons. Sequenced material: PBMCs or a T cell subset sorted from them (not recorded which). All receptors come from a man between 18 and 35 years old who had mild COVID-19 (a few samples of this study predate the infection). Cell type and time point are not known. Both conserved end residues are part of each CDR3. Fields, in order: D gene, V gene, CDR3 length, clone size, J gene, CDR3 protein, CDR3 DNA. A D gene is named only where the DNA matches it firmly. Some rows mark clone size as missing; the rest say once, few, many or name a class of expanded clone.

d_gene: NA
v_gene: TRBV6-5
len: 12
abundance: many
j_gene: TRBJ2-1
CDR3aa: CASSLNLNEQFF
CDR3nt: TGTGCCAGCAGCCTAAACCTCAATGAGCAGTTCTTC

d_gene: NA
v_gene: TRBV7-8
len: 15
abundance: NA
j_gene: TRBJ2-2
CDR3aa: CASSLRRTNTGELFF
CDR3nt: TGTGCCAGCAGCTTAAGGCGGACCAACACCGGGGAGCTGTTTTTT

d_gene: NA
v_gene: TRBV30
len: 14
abundance: NA
j_gene: TRBJ2-2
CDR3aa: CAWTDRPYTGELFF
CDR3nt: TGTGCCTGGACTGACAGGCCTTACACCGGGGAGCTGTTTTTT

d_gene: TRBD1
v_gene: TRBV30
len: 13
abundance: few
j_gene: TRBJ1-4
CDR3aa: CAWSVQGSGKLFF
CDR3nt: TGTGCCTGGAGTGTACAGGGGAGCGGAAAACTGTTTTTT

d_gene: NA
v_gene: TRBV7-2
len: 13
abundance: NA
j_gene: TRBJ1-1
CDR3aa: CASRPGMNTEAFF
CDR3nt: TGTGCCAGCAGGCCAGGGATGAACACTGAAGCTTTCTTT

d_gene: NA
v_gene: TRBV6-1
len: 13
abundance: few
j_gene: TRBJ1-2
CDR3aa: CASSEALSYGYTF
CDR3nt: TGTGCCAGCAGTGAAGCGCTTAGCTATGGCTACACCTTC

d_gene: NA
v_gene: TRBV7-8
len: 15
abundance: NA
j_gene: TRBJ1-5
CDR3aa: CASSLQGISNQPQHF
CDR3nt: TGTGCCAGCAGCTTACAGGGGATTAGCAATCAGCCCCAGCATTTT

d_gene: TRBD1
v_gene: TRBV7-2
len: 12
abundance: NA
j_gene: TRBJ2-5
CDR3aa: CASSLAGTAQYF
CDR3nt: TGTGCCAGCAGCTTAGCCGGGACAGCCCAGTACTTC

d_gene: NA
v_gene: TRBV10-3
len: 12
abundance: NA
j_gene: TRBJ2-3
CDR3aa: CAISRESDTQYF
CDR3nt: TGTGCCATCAGCAGGGAGTCAGATACGCAGTATTTT

d_gene: TRBD2
v_gene: TRBV10-2
len: 16
abundance: few
j_gene: TRBJ2-2
CDR3aa: CASIGGSTRNTGELFF
CDR3nt: TGCGCCAGCATCGGGGGGAGTACGAGGAACACCGGGGAGCTGTTTTTT

d_gene: NA
v_gene: TRBV18
len: 15
abundance: few
j_gene: TRBJ2-6
CDR3aa: CASSQDRSGANVLTF
CDR3nt: TGTGCCAGCTCACAGGACAGATCTGGGGCCAACGTCCTGACTTTC

d_gene: TRBD2
v_gene: TRBV12-3/TRBV12-4
len: 15
abundance: few
j_gene: TRBJ2-3
CDR3aa: CASSFQLAETDTQYF
CDR3nt: TGTGCCAGCAGTTTCCAACTAGCGGAAACAGATACGCAGTATTTT

d_gene: NA
v_gene: TRBV30
len: 13
abundance: few
j_gene: TRBJ2-7
CDR3aa: CAWTPGARYEQYF
CDR3nt: TGTGCCTGGACGCCGGGGGCTCGGTACGAGCAGTACTTC

d_gene: NA
v_gene: TRBV27
len: 13
abundance: few
j_gene: TRBJ2-5
CDR3aa: CASSFENGETQYF
CDR3nt: TGTGCCAGCAGTTTTGAGAACGGAGAGACCCAGTACTTC

d_gene: TRBD1
v_gene: TRBV28
len: 14
abundance: NA
j_gene: TRBJ1-5
CDR3aa: CASTLGQGGQPQHF
CDR3nt: TGTGCCAGCACCCTGGGACAGGGGGGTCAGCCCCAGCATTTT

d_gene: NA
v_gene: TRBV15
len: 13
abundance: few
j_gene: TRBJ2-6
CDR3aa: CATILSGANVLTF
CDR3nt: TGTGCCACCATTCTCTCTGGGGCCAACGTCCTGACTTTC

d_gene: NA
v_gene: TRBV25-1
len: 13
abundance: many
j_gene: TRBJ1-1
CDR3aa: CASSELVATEAFF
CDR3nt: TGTGCCAGCAGTGAACTTGTGGCCACTGAAGCTTTCTTT

d_gene: NA
v_gene: TRBV5-1
len: 14
abundance: NA
j_gene: TRBJ2-3
CDR3aa: CASSLAPDTDTQYF
CDR3nt: TGCGCCAGCAGCTTGGCGCCTGACACAGATACGCAGTATTTT

d_gene: NA
v_gene: TRBV27
len: 13
abundance: many
j_gene: TRBJ2-7
CDR3aa: CASSLGQSYEQYF
CDR3nt: TGTGCCAGCAGTTTAGGCCAGTCCTACGAGCAGTACTTC

d_gene: NA
v_gene: TRBV5-1
len: 17
abundance: few
j_gene: TRBJ2-7
CDR3aa: CASSWTAQGGDNYEQYF
CDR3nt: TGCGCCAGCAGCTGGACCGCGCAGGGGGGGGACAATTACGAGCAGTACTTC

d_gene: TRBD2
v_gene: TRBV29-1
len: 15
abundance: NA
j_gene: TRBJ2-1
CDR3aa: CSAERTSGGYNEQFF
CDR3nt: TGCAGCGCCGAACGGACTAGCGGGGGCTACAATGAGCAGTTCTTC

d_gene: NA
v_gene: TRBV3-1
len: 13
abundance: NA
j_gene: TRBJ2-5
CDR3aa: CASSPRGALGLYF
CDR3nt: TGTGCCAGCAGCCCACGTGGGGCCCTCGGTCTGTACTTC

d_gene: NA
v_gene: TRBV5-1
len: 12
abundance: many
j_gene: TRBJ1-3
CDR3aa: CASSMGRNTIYF
CDR3nt: TGCGCCAGCAGCATGGGAAGAAACACCATATATTTT

d_gene: NA
v_gene: TRBV15
len: 16
abundance: NA
j_gene: TRBJ1-5
CDR3aa: CATSRDILGGDQPQHF
CDR3nt: TGTGCCACCAGCAGAGATATCCTGGGCGGTGATCAGCCCCAGCATTTT

d_gene: NA
v_gene: TRBV27
len: 13
abundance: few
j_gene: TRBJ2-2
CDR3aa: CASRWASTGELFF
CDR3nt: TGTGCCAGCAGATGGGCTAGCACCGGGGAGCTGTTTTTT

d_gene: NA
v_gene: TRBV2
len: 14
abundance: NA
j_gene: TRBJ2-5
CDR3aa: CASSELGPRGTQYF
CDR3nt: TGTGCCAGCAGTGAATTAGGCCCCCGGGGGACCCAGTACTTC

d_gene: NA
v_gene: TRBV7-7
len: 13
abundance: few
j_gene: TRBJ2-5
CDR3aa: CASSSTVQETQYF
CDR3nt: TGTGCCAGCAGCTCGACGGTCCAAGAGACCCAGTACTTC

d_gene: TRBD2
v_gene: TRBV20-1
len: 14
abundance: NA
j_gene: TRBJ2-7
CDR3aa: CSATPGGGVREQYF
CDR3nt: TGCAGTGCAACCCCGGGGGGTGGGGTACGCGAGCAGTACTTC

d_gene: NA
v_gene: TRBV7-9
len: 17
abundance: once
j_gene: TRBJ1-1
CDR3aa: CASSSGRLGGVDTEAFF
CDR3nt: TGTGCCAGCAGCTCAGGTCGGCTGGGAGGGGTAGACACTGAAGCTTTCTTT